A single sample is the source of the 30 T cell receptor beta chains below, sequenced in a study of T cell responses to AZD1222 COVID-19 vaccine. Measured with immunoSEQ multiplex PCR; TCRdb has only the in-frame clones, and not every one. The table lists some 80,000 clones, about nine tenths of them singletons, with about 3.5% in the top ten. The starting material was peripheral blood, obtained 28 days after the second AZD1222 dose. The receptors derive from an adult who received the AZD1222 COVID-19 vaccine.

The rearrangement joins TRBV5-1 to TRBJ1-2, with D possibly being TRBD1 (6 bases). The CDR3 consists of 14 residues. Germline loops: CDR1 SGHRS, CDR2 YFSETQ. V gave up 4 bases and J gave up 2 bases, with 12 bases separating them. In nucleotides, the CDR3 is TGCGCCAGCAGCGCCCTCCAGGGGAACTATGGCTACACCTTC. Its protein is CASSALQGNYGYTF.

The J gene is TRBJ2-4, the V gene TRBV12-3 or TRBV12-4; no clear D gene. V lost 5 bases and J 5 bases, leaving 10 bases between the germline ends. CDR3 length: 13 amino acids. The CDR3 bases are TGTGCCAGCAGTGTCCCGGTCCAAAACATTCAGTACTTC. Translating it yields CASSVPVQNIQYF.

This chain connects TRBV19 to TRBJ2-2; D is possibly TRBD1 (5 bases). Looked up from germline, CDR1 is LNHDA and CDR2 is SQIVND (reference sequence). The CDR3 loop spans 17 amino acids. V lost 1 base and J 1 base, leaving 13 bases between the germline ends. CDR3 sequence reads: CASSIGQGRGNTGELFF. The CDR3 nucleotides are TGTGCCAGTAGTATAGGGCAGGGTAGGGGGAACACCGGGGAGCTGTTTTTT.

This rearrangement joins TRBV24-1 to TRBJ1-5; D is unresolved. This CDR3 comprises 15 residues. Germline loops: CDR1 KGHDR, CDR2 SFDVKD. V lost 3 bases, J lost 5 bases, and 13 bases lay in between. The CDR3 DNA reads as TGTGCCACCAGTGATAGTGGCAGATCCGATCAGCCCCAGCATTTT. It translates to CATSDSGRSDQPQHF.

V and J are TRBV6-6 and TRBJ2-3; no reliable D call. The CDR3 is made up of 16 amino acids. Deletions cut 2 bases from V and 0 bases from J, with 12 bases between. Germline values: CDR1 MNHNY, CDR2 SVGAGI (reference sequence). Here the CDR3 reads CASSYGGTMSTDTQYF. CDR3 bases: TGTGCCAGCAGTTACGGTGGAACGATGAGCACAGATACGCAGTATTTT.

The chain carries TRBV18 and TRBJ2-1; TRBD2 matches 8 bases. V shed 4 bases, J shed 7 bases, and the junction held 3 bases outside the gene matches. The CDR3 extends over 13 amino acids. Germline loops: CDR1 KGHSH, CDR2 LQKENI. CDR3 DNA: TGTGCCAGCTCACTTGCGGGGGGTAATGAGCAGTTCTTC. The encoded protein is CASSLAGGNEQFF.

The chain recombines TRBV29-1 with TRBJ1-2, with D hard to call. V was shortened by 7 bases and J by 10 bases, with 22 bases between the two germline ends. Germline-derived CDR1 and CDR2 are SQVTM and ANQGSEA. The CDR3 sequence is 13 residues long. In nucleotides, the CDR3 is TGCAGCGCCCAAGGGCAGGAGACTATGGACTACACCTTC. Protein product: CSAQGQETMDYTF.

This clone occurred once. CDR3 nucleotides: TGTGCCAGCAGACAGGGATCCTACGAGCAGTACTTC. This encodes CASRQGSYEQYF. This chain joins TRBV2 and TRBJ2-7; a possible D gene is TRBD1 (6 bases). Germline V gene lookup returns CDR1 SNHLY and CDR2 FYNNEI. The length of the CDR3 is 12 residues. V was pared by 6 bases and J by 1 base, with 7 bases between. Supplemented by reference TRBV2 and TRBJ2-7, the full variable domain reads EPEVTQTPSHQVTQMGQEVILRCVPISNHLYFYWYRQILGQKVEFLVSFYNNEISEKSEIFDDQFSVERPDGSNFTLKIRSTKLEDSAMYFCASRQGSYEQYFGPGTRLTVT.

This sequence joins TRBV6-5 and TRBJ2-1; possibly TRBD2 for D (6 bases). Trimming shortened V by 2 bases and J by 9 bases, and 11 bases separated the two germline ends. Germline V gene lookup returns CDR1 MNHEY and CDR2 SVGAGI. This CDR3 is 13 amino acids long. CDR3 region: CASSYALASEQFF. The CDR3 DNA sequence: TGTGCCAGCAGTTACGCACTAGCAAGTGAGCAGTTCTTC.

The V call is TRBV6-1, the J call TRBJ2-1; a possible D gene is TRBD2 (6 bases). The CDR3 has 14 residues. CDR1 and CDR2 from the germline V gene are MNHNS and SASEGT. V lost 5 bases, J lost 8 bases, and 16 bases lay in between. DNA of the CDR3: TGTGCCAGCAGTTATTCTGGGACTTCCTATGAGCAGTTCTTC. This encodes CASSYSGTSYEQFF.

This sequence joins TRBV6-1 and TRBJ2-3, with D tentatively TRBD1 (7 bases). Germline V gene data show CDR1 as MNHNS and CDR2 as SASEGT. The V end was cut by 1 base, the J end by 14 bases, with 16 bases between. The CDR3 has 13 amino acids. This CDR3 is CASSEEEGASGYF. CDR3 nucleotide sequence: TGTGCCAGCAGTGAAGAGGAGGGGGCGAGTGGGTATTTT.

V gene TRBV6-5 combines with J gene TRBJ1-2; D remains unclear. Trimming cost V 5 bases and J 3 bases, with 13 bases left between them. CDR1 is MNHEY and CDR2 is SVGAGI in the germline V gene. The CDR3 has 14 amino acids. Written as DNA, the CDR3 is TGTGCCAGCAGTCTATTAGGGTCGGACTATGGCTACACCTTC. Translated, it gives CASSLLGSDYGYTF.

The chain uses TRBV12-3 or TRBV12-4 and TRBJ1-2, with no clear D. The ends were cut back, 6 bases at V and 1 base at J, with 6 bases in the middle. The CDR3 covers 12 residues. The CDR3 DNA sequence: TGTGCCAGCAGCGCCCGTAACTATGGCTACACCTTC. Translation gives CASSARNYGYTF.

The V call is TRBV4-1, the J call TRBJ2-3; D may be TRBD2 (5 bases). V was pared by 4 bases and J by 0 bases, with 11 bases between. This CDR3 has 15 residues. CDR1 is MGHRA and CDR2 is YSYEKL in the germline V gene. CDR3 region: CASSLDYLSTDTQYF. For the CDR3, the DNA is TGCGCCAGCAGCCTCGACTACCTAAGCACAGATACGCAGTATTTT.

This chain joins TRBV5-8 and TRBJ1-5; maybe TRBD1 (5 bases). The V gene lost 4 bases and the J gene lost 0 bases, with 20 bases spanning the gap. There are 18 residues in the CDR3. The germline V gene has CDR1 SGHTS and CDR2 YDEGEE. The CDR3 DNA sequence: TGTGCCAGCAGCCAGTGGGGGGAGGGGCTCGGTAGCAATCAGCCCCAGCATTTT. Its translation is CASSQWGEGLGSNQPQHF.

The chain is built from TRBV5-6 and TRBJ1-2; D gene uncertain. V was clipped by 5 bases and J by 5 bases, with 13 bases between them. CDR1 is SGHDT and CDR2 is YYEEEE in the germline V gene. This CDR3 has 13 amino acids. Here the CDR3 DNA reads TGTGCCAGCAGAGATACTGCTAGTTATGGCTACACCTTC. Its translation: CASRDTASYGYTF.

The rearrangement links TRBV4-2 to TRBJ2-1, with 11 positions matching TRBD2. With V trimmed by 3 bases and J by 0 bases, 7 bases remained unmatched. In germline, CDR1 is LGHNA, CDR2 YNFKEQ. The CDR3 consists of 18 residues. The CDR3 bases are TGTGCCAGCAGCCAGGGACTAGCGGCCCTGAGCTCCTACAATGAGCAGTTCTTC. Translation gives CASSQGLAALSSYNEQFF.

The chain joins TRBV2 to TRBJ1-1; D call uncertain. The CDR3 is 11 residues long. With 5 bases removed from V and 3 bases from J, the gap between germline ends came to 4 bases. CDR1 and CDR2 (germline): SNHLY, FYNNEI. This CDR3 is CASSLYTEAFF. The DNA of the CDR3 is TGTGCCAGCAGTCTGTACACTGAAGCTTTCTTT. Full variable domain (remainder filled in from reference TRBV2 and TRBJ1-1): EPEVTQTPSHQVTQMGQEVILRCVPISNHLYFYWYRQILGQKVEFLVSFYNNEISEKSEIFDDQFSVERPDGSNFTLKIRSTKLEDSAMYFCASSLYTEAFFGQGTRLTVV.

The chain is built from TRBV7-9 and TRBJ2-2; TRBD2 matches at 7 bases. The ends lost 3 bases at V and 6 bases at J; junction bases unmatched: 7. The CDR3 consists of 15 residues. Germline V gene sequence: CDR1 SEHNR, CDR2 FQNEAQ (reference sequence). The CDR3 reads CASSLSGGSAGELFF. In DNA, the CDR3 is TGTGCCAGCAGCTTGTCCGGGGGGAGCGCCGGGGAGCTGTTTTTT.

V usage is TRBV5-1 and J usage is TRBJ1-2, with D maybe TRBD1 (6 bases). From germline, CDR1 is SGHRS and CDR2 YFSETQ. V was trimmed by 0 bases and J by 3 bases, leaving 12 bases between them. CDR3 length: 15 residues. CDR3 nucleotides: TGCGCCAGCAGCTTGGAAGGACAGAATTACTATGGCTACACCTTC. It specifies CASSLEGQNYYGYTF.

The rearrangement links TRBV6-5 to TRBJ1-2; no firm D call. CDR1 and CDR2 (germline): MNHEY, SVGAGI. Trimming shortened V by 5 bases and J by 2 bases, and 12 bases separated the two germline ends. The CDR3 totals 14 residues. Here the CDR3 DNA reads TGTGCCAGCAGTCCTTCGACGGGGAACTATGGCTACACCTTC. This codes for CASSPSTGNYGYTF.

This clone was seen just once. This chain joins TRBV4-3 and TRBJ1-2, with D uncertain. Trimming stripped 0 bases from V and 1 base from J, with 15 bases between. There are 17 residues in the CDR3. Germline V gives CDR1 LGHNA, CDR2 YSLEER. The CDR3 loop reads CASSQDLAGIFNYGYTF. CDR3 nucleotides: TGCGCCAGCAGCCAAGATCTTGCAGGCATTTTTAACTATGGCTACACCTTC.

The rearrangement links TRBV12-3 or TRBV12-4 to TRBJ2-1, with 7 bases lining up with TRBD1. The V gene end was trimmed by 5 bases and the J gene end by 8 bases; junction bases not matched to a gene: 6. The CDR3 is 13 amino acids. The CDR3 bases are TGTGCCAGCAGTAAAGGGACAGCCGATGAGCAGTTCTTC. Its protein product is CASSKGTADEQFF.

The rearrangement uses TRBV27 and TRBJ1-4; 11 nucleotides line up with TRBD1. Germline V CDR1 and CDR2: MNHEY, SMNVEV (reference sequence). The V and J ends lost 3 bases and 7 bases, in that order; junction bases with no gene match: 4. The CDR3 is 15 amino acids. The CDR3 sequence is CASSFRTGGSEKLFF. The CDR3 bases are TGTGCCAGCAGTTTCCGGACAGGGGGCAGTGAAAAACTGTTTTTT.

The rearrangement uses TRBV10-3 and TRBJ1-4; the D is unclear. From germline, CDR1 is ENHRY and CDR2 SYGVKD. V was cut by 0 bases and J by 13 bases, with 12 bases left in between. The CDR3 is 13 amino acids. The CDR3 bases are TGTGCCATCAGTGAGTCAGGATCGGGATTACTGTTTTTT. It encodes CAISESGSGLLFF.

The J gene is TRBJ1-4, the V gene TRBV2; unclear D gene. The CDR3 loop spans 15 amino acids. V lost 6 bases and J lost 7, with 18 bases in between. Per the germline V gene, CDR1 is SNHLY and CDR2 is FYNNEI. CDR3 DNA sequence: TGTGCCAGCAGCCCCGACTCTAAGGCGGGTGAAAAACTGTTTTTT. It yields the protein CASSPDSKAGEKLFF.

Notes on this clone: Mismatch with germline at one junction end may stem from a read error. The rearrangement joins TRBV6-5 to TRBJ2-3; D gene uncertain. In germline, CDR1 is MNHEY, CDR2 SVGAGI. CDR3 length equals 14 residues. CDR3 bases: TGTGTCAGCAGTTTTATGGGTAGCACAGATACGCAGTATTTT. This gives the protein CVSSFMGSTDTQYF.

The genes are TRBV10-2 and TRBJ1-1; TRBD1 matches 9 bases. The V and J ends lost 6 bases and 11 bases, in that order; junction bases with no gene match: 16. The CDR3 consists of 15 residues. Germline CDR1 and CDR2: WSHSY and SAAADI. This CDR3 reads CASRKNTGGGGHAFF. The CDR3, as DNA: TGCGCCAGCAGGAAAAACACAGGGGGCGGGGGGCACGCTTTCTTT.

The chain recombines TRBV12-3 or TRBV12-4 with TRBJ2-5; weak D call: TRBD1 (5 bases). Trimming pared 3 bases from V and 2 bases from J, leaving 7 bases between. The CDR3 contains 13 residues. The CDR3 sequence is CASSLGQQETQYF. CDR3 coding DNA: TGTGCCAGCAGTTTGGGGCAGCAAGAGACCCAGTACTTC.

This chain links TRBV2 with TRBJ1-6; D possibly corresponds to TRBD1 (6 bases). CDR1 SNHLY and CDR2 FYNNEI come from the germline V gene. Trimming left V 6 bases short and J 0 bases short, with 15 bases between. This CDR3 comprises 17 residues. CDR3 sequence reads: CASRDDRSSSYNSPLHF. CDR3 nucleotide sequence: TGTGCCAGCAGAGACGACAGGTCGAGCTCCTATAATTCACCCCTCCACTTT.